This TCR beta chain was recovered during a study of control samples from healthy donors and cancer patients. Sequencing used immunoSEQ multiplex PCR; TCRdb keeps in-frame clones, though not all of them. Its listing shows approximately 190,000 clones. CDR3 length equals 15 residues. V was clipped by 6 bases and J by 0 bases, with 9 bases between them. From germline, CDR1 is SNHLY and CDR2 FYNNEI. V and J are TRBV2 and TRBJ1-6, with a possible D match to TRBD1 (6 bases). This clonotype originated in a woman in her 30s in good health. What was sequenced was blood. CDR3 amino acids: CASRTGSSYNSPLHF. CDR3 nucleotide sequence: TGTGCCAGCAGAACAGGGAGCTCCTATAATTCACCCCTCCACTTT.